This T cell receptor beta chain was sequenced during a study of T cells after yellow fever vaccination. Regarding the study as a whole: Contamination by abundant bulk-population clonotypes could be present in FACS-sorted repertoires. Few clonotypes appeared in both CD4 and CD8 compartments.

This CDR3 spans 16 amino acids. Per germline, CDR1 LNHDA and CDR2 SQIVND (reference sequence). The V end lost 6 bases, the J end lost 2 bases, and 18 bases lay between the germline ends. TCRdb re-called the 5' RACE reads with MiXCR, one entry per CDR3 protein. The table records 500,000 to 650,000 distinct CDR3 sequences, 9% to 15% of them present only once. In this sample, this clonotype turned up a few times. What it binds is not known. This chain connects TRBV19 to TRBJ2-3; TRBD1 is a possible D gene (6 bases). The source is a man aged 25-40 years who received the YFV17D yellow fever vaccine. The sample in question was PBMCs, obtained on the day of the yellow fever booster vaccination. The CDR3 is CASRRGTLQYTDTQYF. CDR3 DNA: TGTGCCAGTAGGAGGGGGACACTTCAATACACAGATACGCAGTATTTT.